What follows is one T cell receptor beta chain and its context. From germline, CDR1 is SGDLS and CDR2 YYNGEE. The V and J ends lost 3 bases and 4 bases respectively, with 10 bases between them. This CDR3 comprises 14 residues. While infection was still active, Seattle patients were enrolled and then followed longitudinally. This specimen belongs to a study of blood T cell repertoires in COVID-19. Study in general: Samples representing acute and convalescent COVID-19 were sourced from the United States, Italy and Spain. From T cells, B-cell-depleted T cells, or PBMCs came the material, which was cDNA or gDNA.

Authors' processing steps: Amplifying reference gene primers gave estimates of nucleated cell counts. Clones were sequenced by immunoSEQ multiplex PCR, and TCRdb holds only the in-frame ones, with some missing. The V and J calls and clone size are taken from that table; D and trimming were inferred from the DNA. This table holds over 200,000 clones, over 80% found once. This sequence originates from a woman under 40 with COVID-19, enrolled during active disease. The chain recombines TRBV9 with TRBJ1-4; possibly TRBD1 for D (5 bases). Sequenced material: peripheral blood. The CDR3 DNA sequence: TGTGCCAGCAGCGCCGGGAGGGGTAATGAAAAACTGTTTTTT. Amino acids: CASSAGRGNEKLFF. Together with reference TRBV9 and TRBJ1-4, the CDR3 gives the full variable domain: DSGVTQTPKHLITATGQRVTLRCSPRSGDLSVYWYQQSLDQGLQFLIQYYNGEERAKGNILERFSAQQFPDLHSELNLSSLELGDSALYFCASSAGRGNEKLFFGSGTQLSVL.